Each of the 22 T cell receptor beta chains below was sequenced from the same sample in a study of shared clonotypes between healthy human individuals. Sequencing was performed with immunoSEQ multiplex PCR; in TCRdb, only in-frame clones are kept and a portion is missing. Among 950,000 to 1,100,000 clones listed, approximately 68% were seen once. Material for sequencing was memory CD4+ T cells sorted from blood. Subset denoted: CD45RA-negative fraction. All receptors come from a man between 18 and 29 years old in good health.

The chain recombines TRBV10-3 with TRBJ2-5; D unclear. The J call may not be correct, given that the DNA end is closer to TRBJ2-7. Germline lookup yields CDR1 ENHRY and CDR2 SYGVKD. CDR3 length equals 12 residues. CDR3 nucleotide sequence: TGTGCCATCAGAGGAAACTCCTACGAGCAGTACTTC. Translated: CAIRGNSYEQYF.

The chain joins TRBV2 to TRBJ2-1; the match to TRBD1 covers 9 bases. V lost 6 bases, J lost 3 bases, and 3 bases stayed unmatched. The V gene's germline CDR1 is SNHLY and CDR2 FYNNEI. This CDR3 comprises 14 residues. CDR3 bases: TGTGCCAGCAGCACAGGGGGCAACTACAATGAGCAGTTCTTC. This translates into CASSTGGNYNEQFF.

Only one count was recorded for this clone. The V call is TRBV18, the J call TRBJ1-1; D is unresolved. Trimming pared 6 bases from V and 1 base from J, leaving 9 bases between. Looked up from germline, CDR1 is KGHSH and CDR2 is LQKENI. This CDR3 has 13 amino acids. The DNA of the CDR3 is TGTGCCAGCTCGGCCCCCTCGAACACTGAAGCTTTCTTT. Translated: CASSAPSNTEAFF. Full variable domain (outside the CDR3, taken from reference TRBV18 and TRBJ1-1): NAGVMQNPRHLVRRRGQEARLRCSPMKGHSHVYWYRQLPEEGLKFMVYLQKENIIDESGMPKERFSAEFPKEGPSILRIQQVVRGDSAAYFCASSAPSNTEAFFGQGTRLTVV.

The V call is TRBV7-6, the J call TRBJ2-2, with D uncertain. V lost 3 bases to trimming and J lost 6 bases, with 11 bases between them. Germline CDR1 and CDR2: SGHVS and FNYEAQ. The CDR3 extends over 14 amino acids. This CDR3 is CASSLFSRSGELFF. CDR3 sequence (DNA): TGTGCCAGCAGCTTGTTCTCTAGATCCGGGGAGCTGTTTTTT.

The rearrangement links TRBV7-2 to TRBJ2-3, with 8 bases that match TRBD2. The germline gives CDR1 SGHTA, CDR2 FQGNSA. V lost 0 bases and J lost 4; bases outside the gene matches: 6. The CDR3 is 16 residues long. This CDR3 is CASSLASGRVSDTQYF. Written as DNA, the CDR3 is TGTGCCAGCAGCTTAGCGAGCGGGAGAGTGTCAGATACGCAGTATTTT.

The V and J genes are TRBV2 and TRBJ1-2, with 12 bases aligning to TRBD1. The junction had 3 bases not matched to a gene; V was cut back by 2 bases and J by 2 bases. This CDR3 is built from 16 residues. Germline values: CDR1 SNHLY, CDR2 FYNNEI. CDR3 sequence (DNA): TGTGCCAGCAGTGAAAGGGGACAGGGGGCAAACTATGGCTACACCTTC. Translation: CASSERGQGANYGYTF.

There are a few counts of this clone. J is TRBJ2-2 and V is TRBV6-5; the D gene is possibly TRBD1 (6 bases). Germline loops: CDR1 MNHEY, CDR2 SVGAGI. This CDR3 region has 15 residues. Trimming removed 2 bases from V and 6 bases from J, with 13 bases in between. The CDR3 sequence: CASSYGGQRSGELFF. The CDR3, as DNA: TGTGCCAGCAGTTACGGGGGACAAAGATCCGGGGAGCTGTTTTTT.

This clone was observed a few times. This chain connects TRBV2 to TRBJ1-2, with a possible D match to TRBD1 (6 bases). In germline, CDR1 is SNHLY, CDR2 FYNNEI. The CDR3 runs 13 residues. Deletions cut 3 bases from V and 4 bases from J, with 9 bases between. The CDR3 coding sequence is TGTGCCAGCAGTGAGGACAGCGTCTATGGCTACACCTTC. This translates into CASSEDSVYGYTF.

In nucleotides, the CDR3 is TGTGCCAGCAGTTTCCTAGGGCGGATTACAGATACGCAGTATTTT. It translates to CASSFLGRITDTQYF. The chain joins TRBV27 to TRBJ2-3; D call uncertain. The CDR3 length is 15 residues. Between the trimmed V and J ends, which lost 3 bases and 3 bases, there was a span of 13 bases. CDR1 and CDR2 (germline): MNHEY, SMNVEV (reference sequence).

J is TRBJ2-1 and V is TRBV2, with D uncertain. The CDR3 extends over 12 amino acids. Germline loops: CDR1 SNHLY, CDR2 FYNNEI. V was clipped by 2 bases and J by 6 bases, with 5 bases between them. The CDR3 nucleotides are TGTGCCAGCAGTGAACCCCCCAATGAGCAGTTCTTC. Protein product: CASSEPPNEQFF.

The CDR3 here is CASSYSGGFGYTF. The CDR3 bases are TGTGCCAGCAGTTACTCTGGGGGGTTTGGCTACACCTTC. V gene TRBV6-5 combines with J gene TRBJ1-2, with D perhaps matching TRBD1 (5 bases). The CDR3 runs 13 residues. Germline lookup yields CDR1 MNHEY and CDR2 SVGAGI. Trimming left V 0 bases short and J 7 bases short, with 9 bases between.

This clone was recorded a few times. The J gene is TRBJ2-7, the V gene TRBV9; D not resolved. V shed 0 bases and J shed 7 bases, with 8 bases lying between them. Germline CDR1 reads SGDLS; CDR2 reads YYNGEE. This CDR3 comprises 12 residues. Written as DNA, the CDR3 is TGTGCCAGCAGCGTAGTAGTTTGGGAGCAGTACTTC. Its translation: CASSVVVWEQYF.

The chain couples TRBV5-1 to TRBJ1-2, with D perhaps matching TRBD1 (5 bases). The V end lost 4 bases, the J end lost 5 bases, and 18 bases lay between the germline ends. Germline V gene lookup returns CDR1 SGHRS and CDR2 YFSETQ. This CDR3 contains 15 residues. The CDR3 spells CASSLTVDALYGYTF. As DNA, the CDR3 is TGCGCCAGCAGCCTGACAGTTGACGCGCTATATGGCTACACCTTC.

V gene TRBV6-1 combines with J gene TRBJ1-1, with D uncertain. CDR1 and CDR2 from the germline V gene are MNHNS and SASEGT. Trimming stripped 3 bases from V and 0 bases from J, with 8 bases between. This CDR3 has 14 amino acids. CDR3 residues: CASSDPHMNTEAFF. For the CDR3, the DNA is TGTGCCAGCAGTGACCCACACATGAACACTGAAGCTTTCTTT.

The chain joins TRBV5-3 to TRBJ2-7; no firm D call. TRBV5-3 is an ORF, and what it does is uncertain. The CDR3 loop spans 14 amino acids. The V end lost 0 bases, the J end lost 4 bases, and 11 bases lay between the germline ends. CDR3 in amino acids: CARSLVSEQYEQYF. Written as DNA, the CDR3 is TGTGCCAGAAGCTTGGTTTCAGAGCAATACGAGCAGTACTTC.

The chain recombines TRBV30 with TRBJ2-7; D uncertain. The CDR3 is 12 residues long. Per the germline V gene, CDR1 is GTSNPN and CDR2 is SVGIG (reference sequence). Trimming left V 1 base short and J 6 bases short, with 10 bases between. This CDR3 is CAWSGTRLEQYF. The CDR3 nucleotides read TGTGCCTGGAGTGGGACCAGGCTCGAGCAGTACTTC.

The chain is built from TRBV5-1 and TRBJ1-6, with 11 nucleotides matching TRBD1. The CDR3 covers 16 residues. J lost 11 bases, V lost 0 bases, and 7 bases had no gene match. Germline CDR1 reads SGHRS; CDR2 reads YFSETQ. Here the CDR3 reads CASSLGQGQGVAPLHF. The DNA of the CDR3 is TGCGCCAGCAGCTTGGGTCAGGGACAGGGGGTAGCACCCCTCCACTTT.

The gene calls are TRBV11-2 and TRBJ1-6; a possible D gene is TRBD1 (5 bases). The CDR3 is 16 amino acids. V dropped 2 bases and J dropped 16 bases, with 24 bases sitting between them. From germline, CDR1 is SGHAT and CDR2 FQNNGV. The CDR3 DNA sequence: TGTGCCAGCAGCTTAACCATCGACGGGGGGTTCCTGATGCTCCACTTT. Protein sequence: CASSLTIDGGFLMLHF.

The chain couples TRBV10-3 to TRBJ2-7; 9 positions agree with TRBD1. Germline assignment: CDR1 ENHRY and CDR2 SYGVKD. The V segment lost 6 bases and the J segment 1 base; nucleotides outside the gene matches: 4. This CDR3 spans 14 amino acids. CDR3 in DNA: TGTGCCATCAGAACCGGGACAGGGTCCTACGAGCAGTACTTC. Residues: CAIRTGTGSYEQYF.

The DNA for the CDR3 is TGCGCCAGCAGTGAGTCGCGGACAGGGAGGAAACTGTTTTTT. Protein sequence: CASSESRTGRKLFF. The chain is built from TRBV10-2 and TRBJ1-4; 8 nucleotides align to TRBD1. The ends lost 0 bases at V and 11 bases at J; junction bases unmatched: 5. Germline values: CDR1 WSHSY, CDR2 SAAADI. The CDR3 loop spans 14 amino acids.

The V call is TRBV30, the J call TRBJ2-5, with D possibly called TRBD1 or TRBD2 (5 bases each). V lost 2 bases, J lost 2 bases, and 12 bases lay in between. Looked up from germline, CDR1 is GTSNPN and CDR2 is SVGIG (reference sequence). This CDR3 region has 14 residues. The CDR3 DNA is TGTGCCTGGAGTACACCGGGGCCACAAGAGACCCAGTACTTC. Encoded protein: CAWSTPGPQETQYF. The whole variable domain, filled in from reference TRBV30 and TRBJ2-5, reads SQTIHQWPATLVQPVGSPLSLECTVEGTSNPNLYWYRQAAGRGLQLLFYSVGIGQISSEVPQNLSASRPQDRQFILSSKKLLLSDSGFYLCAWSTPGPQETQYFGPGTRLLVL.

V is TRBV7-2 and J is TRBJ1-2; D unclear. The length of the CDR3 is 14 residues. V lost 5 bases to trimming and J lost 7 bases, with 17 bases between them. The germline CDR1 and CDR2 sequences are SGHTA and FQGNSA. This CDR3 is CASSLGRFIGGYTF. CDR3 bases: TGTGCCAGCAGCCTCGGACGTTTTATTGGTGGCTACACCTTC.